This T cell receptor beta chain stems from a study of CD8 T cells in Susac syndrome. In regard to this clonotype: What it recognizes is unknown.

Reverse transcription of 0.5 to 1 ug RNA was performed with random hexamers. Amplification of TCR beta CDR3 across 54 Vbeta and 13 Jbeta was performed with immunoSEQ multiplex PCR. TCRdb redid the calling of the immunoSEQ multiplex PCR reads with MiXCR, one entry per CDR3 protein. Counted here are 150,000 to 160,000 distinct CDR3 sequences, about 95% occurring once; the ten biggest clones make up around 0.15%. The multiple sclerosis control group comprised treatment-naive patients with stable or active relapsing-remitting disease. TEMRA cells were FACS-enriched and CD8+ and CD4+ T cells negatively isolated. Study results and caveats: The authors acknowledged that the study's TCR sequencing and HLA analysis involved relatively few individuals.

V was trimmed by 0 bases and J by 3 bases, leaving 11 bases between them. CDR3 length: 14 residues. CDR1 and CDR2 from the germline V gene are SQVTM and ANQGSEA. The clonotype was recovered from a human donor with multiple sclerosis. The J gene is TRBJ1-1, the V gene TRBV29-1; D not resolved. Sequencing was done on a sample of CD8+ T cells from PBMCs. CDR3 residues: CSVEDPTGYTEAFF. CDR3 nucleotides: TGCAGCGTTGAAGACCCAACCGGTTACACTGAAGCTTTCTTT.